A selection of T cell receptor beta chains follows, all from one sample in a study of blood T cell repertoires in COVID-19. The repertoire was sequenced with immunoSEQ multiplex PCR; TCRdb's copy has only in-frame clones and lacks some. This table has around 270,000 clones, about 90% appearing once. The specimen was PBMCs or T cells enriched from blood (not recorded which). These receptors were collected from a middle-aged woman who had been exposed to COVID-19. CDR3s include the opening cysteine and the closing phenylalanine or tryptophan. Each record gives: CDR3 length, D gene, J gene, clone size, V gene, CDR3 DNA, CDR3 protein. The D gene is left open where the match is weak. Expanded clones get a size class; other rows say once, few or many, or leave the size out.

17 TRBD1 TRBJ1-2 . TRBV27 TGTGCCAGCAGTCCATCCCGGGACAGGGGAAGTGTGGATGGCTACACCTTC CASSPSRDRGSVDGYTF
14 . TRBJ1-5 once TRBV3-1/TRBV3-2 TGTGCCAGCAGCCCCCAAGAAGCAAATCAGCCCCAGCATTTT CASSPQEANQPQHF
13 . TRBJ2-3 few TRBV12-3/TRBV12-4 TGTGCCAGCAGTTTGGCAGGGTCAGATACGCAGTATTTT CASSLAGSDTQYF
14 . TRBJ2-1 . TRBV12-5 TGTGCTAGTGGCCCCCCGTTCAGAACCAATGAGCAGTTCTTC CASGPPFRTNEQFF
15 TRBD1 TRBJ1-3 . TRBV5-4 TGTGCCAGCAGCCAGACAGGGGGTACTGGAAACACCATATATTTT CASSQTGGTGNTIYF
13 . TRBJ1-2 once TRBV30 TGTGCCTGGACTCCAATCCGAAGCGACGGCTACACCTTC CAWTPIRSDGYTF
16 TRBD1 TRBJ2-1 . TRBV18 TGTGCCAGCTCACGGAAGGACAGGGGGGACTACAATGAGCAGTTCTTC CASSRKDRGDYNEQFF
16 . TRBJ2-1 few TRBV4-1 TGCGCCAGCAGCCAAGAGGGGGGGCGCTTTCGCAATGAGCAGTTCTTC CASSQEGGRFRNEQFF
14 . TRBJ1-5 . TRBV6-5 TGTGCCAGCAGTTACTACCCAGGGCCCCAGCCCCAGCATTTT CASSYYPGPQPQHF
17 . TRBJ1-3 . TRBV3-1/TRBV3-2 TGTGCCAGCAGCCAACGGGGGGGCTTGGGAACTGGAAACACCATATATTTT CASSQRGGLGTGNTIYF
16 . TRBJ2-7 . TRBV7-3 TGTGCCAGCAACCCAAATCCAACAGGGTCAACCTACGAGCAGTACTTC CASNPNPTGSTYEQYF
14 . TRBJ1-5 . TRBV20-1 TGCAGTGCTAGTAGGCCTGAGGCGGGTCAGCCCCAGCATTTT CSASRPEAGQPQHF
15 . TRBJ1-1 . TRBV5-4 TGTGCCAGCAGCTTGGGGCAGAGGCAGAACACTGAAGCTTTCTTT CASSLGQRQNTEAFF
17 . TRBJ2-2 . TRBV4-2 TGTGCCAGCAGCCAAGATCTGGAGGGGGCGGACACCGGGGAGCTGTTTTTT CASSQDLEGADTGELFF
15 TRBD1 TRBJ1-4 few TRBV6-5 TGTGCCAGCGGACAGATCAGGGGGCGGCTGGGAAAACTGTTTTTT CASGQIRGRLGKLFF
15 . TRBJ1-6 . TRBV28 TGTGCCAGCAGGCCCAGGGATTCCTATAATTCACCCCTCCACTTT CASRPRDSYNSPLHF
16 TRBD1 TRBJ1-4 . TRBV4-2 TGTGCCAGCAGCCAAGAAGGACAGGGGGGTTCAGAAAAACTGTTTTTT CASSQEGQGGSEKLFF